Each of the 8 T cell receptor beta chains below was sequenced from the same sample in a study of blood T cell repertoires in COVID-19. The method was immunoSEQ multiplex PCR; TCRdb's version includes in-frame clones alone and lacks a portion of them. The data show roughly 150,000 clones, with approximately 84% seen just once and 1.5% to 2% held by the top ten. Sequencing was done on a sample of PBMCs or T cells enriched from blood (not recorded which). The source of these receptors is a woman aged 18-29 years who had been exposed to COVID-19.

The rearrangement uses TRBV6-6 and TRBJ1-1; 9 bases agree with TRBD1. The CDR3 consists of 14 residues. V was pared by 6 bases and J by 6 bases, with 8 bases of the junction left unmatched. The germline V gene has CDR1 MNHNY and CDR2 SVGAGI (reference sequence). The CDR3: CASSETGGNSEAFF. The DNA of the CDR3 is TGTGCCAGCAGCGAGACAGGGGGAAATTCTGAAGCTTTCTTT.

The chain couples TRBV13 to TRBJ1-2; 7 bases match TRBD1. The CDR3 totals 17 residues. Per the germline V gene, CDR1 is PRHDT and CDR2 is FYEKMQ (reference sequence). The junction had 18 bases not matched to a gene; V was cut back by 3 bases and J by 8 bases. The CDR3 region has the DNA TGTGCCAGCAGCTTGAGTAGGGTGGGTAACAGGGGTAACGGCTACACCTTC. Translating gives CASSLSRVGNRGNGYTF.

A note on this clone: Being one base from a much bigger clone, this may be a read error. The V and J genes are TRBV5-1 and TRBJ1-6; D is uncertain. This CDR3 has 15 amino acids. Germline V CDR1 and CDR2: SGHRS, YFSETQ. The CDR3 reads CASSLGPTGNSPLYF. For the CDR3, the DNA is TGCGCCAGCAGCTTGGGACCGACGGGGAATTCACCCCTCTACTTT.

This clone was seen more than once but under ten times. DNA for the CDR3: TGTGCCAGCAGCCTTATTACACTAGCGGGAGGCCTGCACACCGGGGAGCTGTTTTTT. Its translation: CASSLITLAGGLHTGELFF. The chain combines TRBV7-9 with TRBJ2-2, with 12 bases matching TRBD2. Germline trimming cut 5 bases from V and 3 bases from J; bases unmatched to any gene: 13. The germline gives CDR1 SEHNR, CDR2 FQNEAQ (reference sequence). The CDR3 is 19 amino acids. The full variable domain, its missing parts supplied by reference TRBV7-9 and TRBJ2-2, is DTGVSQNPRHKITKRGQNVTFRCDPISEHNRLYWYRQTLGQGPEFLTYFQNEAQLEKSRLLSDRFSAERPKGSFSTLEIQRTEQGDSAMYLCASSLITLAGGLHTGELFFGEGSRLTVL.

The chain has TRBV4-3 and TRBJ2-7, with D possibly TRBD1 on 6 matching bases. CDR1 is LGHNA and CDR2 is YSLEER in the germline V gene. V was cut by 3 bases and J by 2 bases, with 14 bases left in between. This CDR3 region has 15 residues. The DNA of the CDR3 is TGCGCCAGCAGCCAGTTCCGGGACACCCCCTACGAGCAGTACTTC. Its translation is CASSQFRDTPYEQYF.

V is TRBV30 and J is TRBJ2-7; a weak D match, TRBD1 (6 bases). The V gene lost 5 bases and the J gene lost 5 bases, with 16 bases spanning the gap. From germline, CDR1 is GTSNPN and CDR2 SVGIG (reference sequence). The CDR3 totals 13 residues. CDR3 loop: CAWEQGPRNEQYF. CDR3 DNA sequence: TGTGCCTGGGAACAGGGCCCCCGTAACGAGCAGTACTTC.

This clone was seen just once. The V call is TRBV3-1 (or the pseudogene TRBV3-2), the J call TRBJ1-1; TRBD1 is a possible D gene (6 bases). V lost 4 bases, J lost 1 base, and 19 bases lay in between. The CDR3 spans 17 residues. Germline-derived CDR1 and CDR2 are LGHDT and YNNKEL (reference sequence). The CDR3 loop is CASSPHPTQGPNTEAFF. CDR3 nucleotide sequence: TGTGCCAGCAGCCCACACCCCACACAGGGACCGAACACTGAAGCTTTCTTT.

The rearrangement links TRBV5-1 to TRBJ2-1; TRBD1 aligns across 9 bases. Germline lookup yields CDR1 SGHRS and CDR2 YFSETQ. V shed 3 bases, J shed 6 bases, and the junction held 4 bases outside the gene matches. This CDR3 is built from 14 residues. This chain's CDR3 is CASSSGQGSNEQFF. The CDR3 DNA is TGCGCCAGCAGCTCGGGACAGGGCAGCAATGAGCAGTTCTTC.